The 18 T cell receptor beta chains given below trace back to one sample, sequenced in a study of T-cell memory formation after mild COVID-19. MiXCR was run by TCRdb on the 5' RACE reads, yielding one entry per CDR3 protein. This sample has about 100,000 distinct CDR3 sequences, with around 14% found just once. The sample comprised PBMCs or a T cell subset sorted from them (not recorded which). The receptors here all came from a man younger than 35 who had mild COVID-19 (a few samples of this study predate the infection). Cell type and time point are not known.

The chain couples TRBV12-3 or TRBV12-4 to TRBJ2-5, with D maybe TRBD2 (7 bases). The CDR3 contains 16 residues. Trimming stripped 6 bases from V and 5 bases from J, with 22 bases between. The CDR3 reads CASRFVGGLPEETQYF. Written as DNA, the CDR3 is TGTGCCAGCAGATTTGTCGGGGGGCTTCCTGAGGAGACCCAGTACTTC.

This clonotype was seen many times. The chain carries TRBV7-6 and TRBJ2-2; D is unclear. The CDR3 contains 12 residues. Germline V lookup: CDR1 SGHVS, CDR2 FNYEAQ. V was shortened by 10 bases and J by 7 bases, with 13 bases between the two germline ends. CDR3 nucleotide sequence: TGTGCCACACGGAGCCCCAGCGGGGAGCTGTTTTTT. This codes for CATRSPSGELFF.

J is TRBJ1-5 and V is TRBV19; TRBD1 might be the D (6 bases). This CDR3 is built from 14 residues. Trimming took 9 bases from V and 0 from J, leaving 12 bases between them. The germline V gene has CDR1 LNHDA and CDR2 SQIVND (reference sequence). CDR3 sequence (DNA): TGTGCCAGCGGTGGACAGCCTAGCAATCAGCCCCAGCATTTT. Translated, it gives CASGGQPSNQPQHF.

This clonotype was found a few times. The CDR3 loop is CASSRTLTGANEQYV. The CDR3 nucleotides are TGTGCCAGCAGCCGGACGCTGACAGGGGCCAACGAGCAGTACGTC. The J gene is TRBJ2-7, the V gene TRBV28; 8 nucleotides line up with TRBD1. The length of the CDR3 is 15 residues. The V segment lost 6 bases and the J segment 5 bases; nucleotides outside the gene matches: 12. In germline, CDR1 is MDHEN, CDR2 SYDVKM.

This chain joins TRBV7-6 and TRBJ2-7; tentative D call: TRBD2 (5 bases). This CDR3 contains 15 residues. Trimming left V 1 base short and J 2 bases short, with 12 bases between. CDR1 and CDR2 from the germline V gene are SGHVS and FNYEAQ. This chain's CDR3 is CASSLESRVAYEQYF. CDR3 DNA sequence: TGTGCCAGCAGCTTAGAATCGCGGGTGGCCTACGAGCAGTACTTC. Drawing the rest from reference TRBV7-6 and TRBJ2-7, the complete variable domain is GAGVSQSPRYKVTKRGQDVALRCDPISGHVSLYWYRQALGQGPEFLTYFNYEAQQDKSGLPNDRFSAERPEGSISTLTIQRTEQRDSAMYRCASSLESRVAYEQYFGPGTRLTVT.

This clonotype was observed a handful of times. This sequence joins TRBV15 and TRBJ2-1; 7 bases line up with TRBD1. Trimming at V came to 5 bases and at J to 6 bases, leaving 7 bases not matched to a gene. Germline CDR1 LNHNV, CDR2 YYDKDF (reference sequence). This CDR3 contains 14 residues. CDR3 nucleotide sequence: TGTGCCACCAGCGACCGACAGGGATTCAATGAGCAGTTCTTC. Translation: CATSDRQGFNEQFF. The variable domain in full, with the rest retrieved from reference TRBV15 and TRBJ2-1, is DAMVIQNPRYQVTQFGKPVTLSCSQTLNHNVMYWYQQKSSQAPKLLFHYYDKDFNNEADTPDNFQSRRPNTSFCFLDIRSPGLGDTAMYLCATSDRQGFNEQFFGPGTRLTVL.

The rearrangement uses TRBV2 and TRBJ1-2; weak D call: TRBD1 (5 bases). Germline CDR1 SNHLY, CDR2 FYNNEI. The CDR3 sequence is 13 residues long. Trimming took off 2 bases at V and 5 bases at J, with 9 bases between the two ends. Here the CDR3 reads CASSELTGYGYTF. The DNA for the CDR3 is TGTGCCAGCAGTGAATTAACAGGATATGGCTACACCTTC.

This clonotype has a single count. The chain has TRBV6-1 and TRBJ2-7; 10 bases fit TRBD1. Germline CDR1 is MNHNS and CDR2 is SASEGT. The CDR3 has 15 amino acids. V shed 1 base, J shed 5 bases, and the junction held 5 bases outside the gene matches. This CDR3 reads CASSEGTGGVDEQYF. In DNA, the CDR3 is TGTGCCAGCAGTGAAGGGACAGGGGGTGTGGACGAGCAGTACTTC.

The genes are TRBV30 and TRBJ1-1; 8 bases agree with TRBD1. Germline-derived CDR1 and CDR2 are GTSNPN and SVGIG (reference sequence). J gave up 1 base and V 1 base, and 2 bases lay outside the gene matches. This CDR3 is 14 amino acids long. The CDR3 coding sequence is TGTGCCTGGAGTGCCGGGACAGGGAACACTGAAGCTTTCTTT. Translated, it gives CAWSAGTGNTEAFF.

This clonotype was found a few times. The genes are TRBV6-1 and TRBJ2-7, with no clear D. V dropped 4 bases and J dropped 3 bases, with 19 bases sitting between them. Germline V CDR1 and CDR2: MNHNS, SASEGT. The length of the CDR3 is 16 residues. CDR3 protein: CASSVDTSAGRYEQYV. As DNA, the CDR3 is TGTGCCAGCAGTGTAGATACCTCGGCCGGGCGCTACGAGCAGTACGTC.

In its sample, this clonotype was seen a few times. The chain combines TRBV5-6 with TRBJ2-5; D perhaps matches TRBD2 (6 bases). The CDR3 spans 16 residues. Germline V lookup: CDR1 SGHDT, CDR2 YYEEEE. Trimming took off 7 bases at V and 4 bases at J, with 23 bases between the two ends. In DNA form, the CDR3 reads TGTGCCAGCGACCTCTGGAGACTAGACGGACGAGAGACCCAGTACTTC. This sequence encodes CASDLWRLDGRETQYF.

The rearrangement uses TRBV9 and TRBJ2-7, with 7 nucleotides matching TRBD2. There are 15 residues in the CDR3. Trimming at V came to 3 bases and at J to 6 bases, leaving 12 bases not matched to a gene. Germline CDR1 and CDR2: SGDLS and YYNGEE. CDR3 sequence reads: CASSAGGTDLGEQYF. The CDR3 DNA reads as TGTGCCAGCAGCGCCGGGGGGACCGATTTGGGCGAGCAGTACTTC.

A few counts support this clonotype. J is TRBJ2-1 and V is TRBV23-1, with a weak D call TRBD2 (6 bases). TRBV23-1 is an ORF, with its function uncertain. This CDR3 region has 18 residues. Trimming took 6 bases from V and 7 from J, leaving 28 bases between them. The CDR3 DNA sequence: TGCGCCAGCAGCTCCCCCGGGGGTACTCCGTTAGAAGGGAATGAGCAGTTCTTC. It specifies CASSSPGGTPLEGNEQFF.

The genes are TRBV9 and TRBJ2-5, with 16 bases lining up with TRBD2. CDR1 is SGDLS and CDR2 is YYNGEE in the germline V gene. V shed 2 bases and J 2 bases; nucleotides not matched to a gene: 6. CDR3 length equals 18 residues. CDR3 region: CASSVGTSGGVGQETQYF. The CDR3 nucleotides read TGTGCCAGCAGCGTCGGGACTAGCGGGGGGGTCGGACAAGAGACCCAGTACTTC.

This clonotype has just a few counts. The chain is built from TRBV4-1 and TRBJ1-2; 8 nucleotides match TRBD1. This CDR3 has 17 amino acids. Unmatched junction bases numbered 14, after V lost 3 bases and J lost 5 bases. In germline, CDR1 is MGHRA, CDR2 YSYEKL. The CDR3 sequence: CASSQDRTGRREYGYTF. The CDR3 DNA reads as TGCGCCAGCAGCCAGGATAGGACAGGGAGAAGAGAATATGGCTACACCTTC.

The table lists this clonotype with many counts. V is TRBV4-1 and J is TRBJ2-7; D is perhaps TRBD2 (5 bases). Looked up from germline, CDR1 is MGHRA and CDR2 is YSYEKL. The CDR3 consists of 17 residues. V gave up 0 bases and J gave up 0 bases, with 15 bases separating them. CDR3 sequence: CASSQEWTSGSSYEQYF. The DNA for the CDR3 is TGCGCCAGCAGCCAAGAGTGGACCAGCGGTAGCTCCTACGAGCAGTACTTC.

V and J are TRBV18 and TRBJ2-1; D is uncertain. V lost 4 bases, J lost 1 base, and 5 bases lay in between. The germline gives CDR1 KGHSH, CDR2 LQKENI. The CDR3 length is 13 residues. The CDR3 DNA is TGTGCCAGCTCACTACAATCCTACAATGAGCAGTTCTTC. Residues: CASSLQSYNEQFF.

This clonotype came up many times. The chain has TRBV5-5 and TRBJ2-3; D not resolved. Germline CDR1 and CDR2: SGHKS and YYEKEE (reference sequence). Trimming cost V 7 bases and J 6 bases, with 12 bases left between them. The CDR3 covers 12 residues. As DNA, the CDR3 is TGTGCCAGCGCTAGGTGGTTGGATACGCAGTATTTT. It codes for CASARWLDTQYF.